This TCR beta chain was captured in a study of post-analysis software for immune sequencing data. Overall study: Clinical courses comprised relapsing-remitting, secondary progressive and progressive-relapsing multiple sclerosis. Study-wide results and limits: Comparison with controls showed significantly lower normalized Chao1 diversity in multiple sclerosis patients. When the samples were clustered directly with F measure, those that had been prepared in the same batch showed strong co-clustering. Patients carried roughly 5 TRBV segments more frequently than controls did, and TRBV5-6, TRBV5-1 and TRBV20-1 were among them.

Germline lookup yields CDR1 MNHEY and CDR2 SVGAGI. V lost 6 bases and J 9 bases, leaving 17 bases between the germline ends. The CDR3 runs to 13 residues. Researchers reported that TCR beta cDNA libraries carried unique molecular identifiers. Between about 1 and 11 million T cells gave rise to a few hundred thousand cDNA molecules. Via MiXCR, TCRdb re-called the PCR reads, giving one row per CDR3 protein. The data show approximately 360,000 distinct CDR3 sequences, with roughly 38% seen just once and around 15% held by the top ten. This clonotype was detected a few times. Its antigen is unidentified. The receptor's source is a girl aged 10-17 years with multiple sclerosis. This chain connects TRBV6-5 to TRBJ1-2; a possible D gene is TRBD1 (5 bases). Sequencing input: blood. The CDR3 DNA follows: TGTGCCAGCAGCCCCAGGGTTGGGATGAGCTACACCTTC. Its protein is CASSPRVGMSYTF.